The 10 T cell receptor beta chains below all came from one sample that was sequenced in a study of response to subunit inactivated influenza vaccine. TCRdb reprocessed the RT-PCR reads with MiXCR, giving one entry per CDR3 protein. This table has roughly 760,000 distinct CDR3 sequences, 21% appearing once. Sequenced here: PBMCs from blood, sampled 5 days after vaccination. Receptor source: a man aged 45 to 65 who received an inactivated influenza vaccine.

Ten or more counts support this clonotype. The genes are TRBV10-2 and TRBJ2-4; D may be TRBD1 (5 bases). Trimming cost V 7 bases and J 1 base, with 20 bases left between them. Looked up from germline, CDR1 is WSHSY and CDR2 is SAAADI. The CDR3 loop spans 17 amino acids. For the CDR3, the DNA is TGCGCCAGCACTCAGCTACAGGAAGGAGCGGCCAAAAACATTCAGTACTTC. Residues: CASTQLQEGAAKNIQYF.

V is TRBV5-6 and J is TRBJ2-1; a weak D match, TRBD2 (6 bases). In germline, CDR1 is SGHDT, CDR2 YYEEEE. V lost 5 bases to trimming and J lost 12 bases, with 15 bases between them. This CDR3 is 12 amino acids long. CDR3 sequence: CASRSTGAGQFF. CDR3 coding DNA: TGTGCCAGCAGATCAACGGGAGCAGGGCAGTTCTTC.

The CDR3 nucleotides read TGTGCTAGTGGTTTGAATCTAGGACAGGAGTTGAACACTGAAGCTTTCTTT. It translates to CASGLNLGQELNTEAFF. This rearrangement joins TRBV12-5 to TRBJ1-1; 7 bases fit TRBD1. Per germline, CDR1 LGHNT and CDR2 FRNRAP. The CDR3 spans 17 residues. After removal of 2 bases from V and 0 bases from J, the junction contained 9 bases not matched to a gene.

The sample holds one count of this clonotype. CDR3 nucleotide sequence: TGTGCCTGGAGTTGGGGACAGCCGAACTCCTACGAGCAGTACTTC. Encoded protein: CAWSWGQPNSYEQYF. The chain recombines TRBV30 with TRBJ2-7; 7 bases line up with TRBD1. Trimming took 2 bases from V and 0 from J; bases not matched to a gene: 7. CDR3 length: 15 residues. Per germline, CDR1 GTSNPN and CDR2 SVGIG (reference sequence).

This chain uses TRBV4-2 with TRBJ1-4; D unclear. Germline V gene sequence: CDR1 LGHNA, CDR2 YNFKEQ. The CDR3 extends over 14 amino acids. With 9 bases removed from V and 0 bases from J, the gap between germline ends came to 11 bases. CDR3: CASGKVATNEKLFF. As DNA, the CDR3 is TGTGCCAGTGGGAAAGTTGCAACTAATGAAAAACTGTTTTTT.

There are a few counts of this clonotype. The gene calls are TRBV5-6 and TRBJ2-5; 9 nucleotides agree with TRBD2. The CDR3 has 17 amino acids. The trim removed 4 bases at V and 5 bases at J, leaving 15 bases unmatched. The germline V gene has CDR1 SGHDT and CDR2 YYEEEE. The CDR3 loop reads CASSPPYGREGRETQYF. The CDR3 DNA reads TGTGCCAGCAGCCCTCCTTATGGGCGGGAGGGCCGCGAGACCCAGTACTTC. Full variable domain (outside the CDR3, taken from reference TRBV5-6 and TRBJ2-5): DAGVTQSPTHLIKTRGQQVTLRCSPKSGHDTVSWYQQALGQGPQFIFQYYEEEERQRGNFPDRFSGHQFPNYSSELNVNALLLGDSALYLCASSPPYGREGRETQYFGPGTRLLVL.

V usage is TRBV28 and J usage is TRBJ2-1; TRBD2 is a possible D gene (6 bases). The V end lost 3 bases, the J end lost 4 bases, and 16 bases lay between the germline ends. The germline V gene has CDR1 MDHEN and CDR2 SYDVKM. This CDR3 has 16 residues. The CDR3 reads CASSFVAGRNYNEQFF. As DNA, the CDR3 is TGTGCCAGCAGTTTTGTGGCGGGGAGGAATTACAATGAGCAGTTCTTC.

This clonotype occurred a few times. This chain links TRBV6-2 or TRBV6-3 with TRBJ2-5; perhaps TRBD1 as D (6 bases). The V gene lost 5 bases and the J gene lost 0 bases, with 16 bases spanning the gap. Per the germline V gene, CDR1 is MNHEY and CDR2 is SVGEGT. This CDR3 region has 16 residues. The CDR3 nucleotides read TGTGCCAGCAGTCTCCCAAAGTGGGGGCACCAAGAGACCCAGTACTTC. It encodes CASSLPKWGHQETQYF.

This sequence joins TRBV6-5 and TRBJ2-7, with D perhaps matching TRBD1 (5 bases). The germline gives CDR1 MNHEY, CDR2 SVGAGI. V was cut by 0 bases and J by 5 bases, with 11 bases left in between. The CDR3 is 14 residues long. The CDR3 loop is CASSYSGQGDEQYF. DNA for the CDR3: TGTGCCAGCAGTTACTCTGGGCAGGGCGACGAGCAGTACTTC.

This clonotype showed up just a few times. The rearrangement joins TRBV29-1 to TRBJ2-5, with D perhaps matching TRBD2 (7 bases). Trimming removed 6 bases at V and 4 bases at J, with 21 bases between. The CDR3 contains 15 residues. Germline CDR1 SQVTM, CDR2 ANQGSEA. The CDR3 protein is CSVVLAWGGAETQYF. The CDR3 region has the DNA TGCAGCGTGGTCCTTGCCTGGGGGGGCGCAGAGACCCAGTACTTC.